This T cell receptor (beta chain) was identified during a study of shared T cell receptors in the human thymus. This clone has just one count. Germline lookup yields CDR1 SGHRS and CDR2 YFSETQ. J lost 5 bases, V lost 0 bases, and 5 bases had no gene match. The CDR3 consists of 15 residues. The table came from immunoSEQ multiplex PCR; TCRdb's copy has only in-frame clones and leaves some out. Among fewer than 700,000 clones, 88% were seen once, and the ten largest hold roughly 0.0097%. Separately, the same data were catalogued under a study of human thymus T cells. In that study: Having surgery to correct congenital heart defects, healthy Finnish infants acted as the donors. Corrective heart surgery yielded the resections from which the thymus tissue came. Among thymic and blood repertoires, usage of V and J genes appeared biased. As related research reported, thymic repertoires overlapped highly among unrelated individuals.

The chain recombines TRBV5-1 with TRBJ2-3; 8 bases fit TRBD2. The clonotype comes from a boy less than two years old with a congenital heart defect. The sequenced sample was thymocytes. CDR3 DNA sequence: TGCGCCAGCAGCTTGGCCGTGGCGGGAGGAGATACGCAGTATTTT. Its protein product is CASSLAVAGGDTQYF. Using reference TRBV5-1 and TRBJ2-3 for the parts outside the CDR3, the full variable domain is KAGVTQTPRYLIKTRGQQVTLSCSPISGHRSVSWYQQTPGQGLQFLFEYFSETQRNKGNFPGRFSGRQFSNSRSEMNVSTLELGDSALYLCASSLAVAGGDTQYFGPGTRLTVL.